The 22 T cell receptor beta chains below all came from one sample that was sequenced in a study of shared clonotypes between healthy human individuals. The protocol was immunoSEQ multiplex PCR, while the TCRdb copy is restricted to in-frame clones and leaves out a portion. Found here are approximately 720,000 clones, 60% to 80% of them singletons; the top ten hold about 1.8%. The sequencing sample was made of memory CD4+ T cells sorted from blood. The subset: CD45RA-negative fraction. The receptors originated from a woman aged 25 to 39 in good health.

This clone was seen more than once but under ten times. This chain links TRBV28 with TRBJ2-4; perhaps TRBD2 as D (6 bases). CDR1 and CDR2 from the germline V gene are MDHEN and SYDVKM. Trimming left V 1 base short and J 0 bases short, with 22 bases between. The CDR3 is 20 residues long. CDR3 nucleotide sequence: TGTGCCAGCAGTTTATCCCGATCGTCTAGGGGAGGCCTAGCCAAAAACATTCAGTACTTC. It yields the protein CASSLSRSSRGGLAKNIQYF.

This chain connects TRBV5-1 to TRBJ2-7; 7 bases are a match to TRBD1. The CDR3 sequence is 14 residues long. V trimming: 5 bases; J trimming: 2 bases; junction bases outside the gene matches: 7. Germline CDR1 is SGHRS and CDR2 is YFSETQ. CDR3 loop: CASRDPGQPYEQYF. The CDR3, as DNA: TGCGCCAGCAGGGATCCGGGACAGCCCTACGAGCAGTACTTC.

This clone was counted only a few times. The V gene is TRBV19, the J gene TRBJ2-6, with D perhaps TRBD1 or TRBD2 (5 bases each). The CDR3 has 16 residues. Per germline, CDR1 LNHDA and CDR2 SQIVND (reference sequence). Between the trimmed V and J ends, which lost 0 bases and 2 bases, there was a span of 8 bases. CDR3 bases: TGTGCCAGTAGTATAGATATGGGGGCTGGGGCCAACGTCCTGACTTTC. This translates into CASSIDMGAGANVLTF.

This chain links TRBV9 with TRBJ2-2; tentative D call: TRBD1 (6 bases). Trimming left V 7 bases short and J 2 bases short, with 21 bases between. This CDR3 is 17 amino acids long. Germline V lookup: CDR1 SGDLS, CDR2 YYNGEE. Here the CDR3 DNA reads TGTGCCAGCGGTGGAGTTGGCAGGGGCCTAAACACCGGGGAGCTGTTTTTT. As protein: CASGGVGRGLNTGELFF.

The rearrangement joins TRBV19 to TRBJ1-5; D ambiguous. CDR3 length: 14 residues. Trimming took 4 bases from V and 1 from J, leaving 8 bases between them. The germline V gene encodes CDR1 LNHDA and CDR2 SQIVND (reference sequence). CDR3 in amino acids: CASSTRESNQPQHF. The CDR3, as DNA: TGTGCCAGTAGTACACGGGAAAGCAATCAGCCCCAGCATTTT.

This clone was counted only a few times. This chain links TRBV11-2 with TRBJ2-7; D is ambiguous. Germline values: CDR1 SGHAT, CDR2 FQNNGV. This CDR3 spans 17 amino acids. V dropped 2 bases and J dropped 1 base, with 18 bases sitting between them. The CDR3 bases are TGTGCCAGCAGCTTATCAATCCAAATCGGCAAATCCTACGAGCAGTACTTC. It encodes CASSLSIQIGKSYEQYF.

V is TRBV6-5 and J is TRBJ2-3; TRBD2 agrees at 13 bases. The CDR3 loop spans 15 amino acids. CDR1 and CDR2 (germline): MNHEY, SVGAGI. The ends lost 6 bases at V and 8 bases at J; junction bases unmatched: 8. This chain's CDR3 is CASRALAGGPGTQYF. Here the CDR3 DNA reads TGTGCCAGCAGGGCACTAGCGGGAGGGCCTGGTACGCAGTATTTT.

V gene TRBV4-2 combines with J gene TRBJ1-4; 9 bases fit TRBD1. The germline CDR1 and CDR2 sequences are LGHNA and YNFKEQ. The CDR3 has 15 residues. V gave up 2 bases and J gave up 6 bases; unmatched junction bases: 4. CDR3 sequence (DNA): TGTGCCAGCAGCCAAAACAGGGGGCAATATGAAAAACTGTTTTTT. Protein: CASSQNRGQYEKLFF.

A note on this clone: This specimen includes other DNA sequences encoding the same CDR3. The chain recombines TRBV5-1 with TRBJ2-1; possible D gene TRBD2, 5 bases. Per the germline V gene, CDR1 is SGHRS and CDR2 is YFSETQ. With 1 base removed from V and 3 bases from J, the gap between germline ends came to 11 bases. The CDR3 has 15 residues. DNA for the CDR3: TGCGCCAGCAGCTTGAGCAGCGGAGACTACAATGAGCAGTTCTTC. Encoded protein: CASSLSSGDYNEQFF.

The rearrangement uses TRBV28 and TRBJ2-7; D call uncertain. The V and J ends lost 3 bases and 5 bases respectively, with 11 bases between them. Germline CDR1 and CDR2: MDHEN and SYDVKM. The CDR3 covers 13 residues. The CDR3 DNA is TGTGCCAGCAGTTTCAAGAATTTAAACGAGCAGTACTTC. Its protein is CASSFKNLNEQYF.

To note about this clone: One base away lies a much larger clone, so this may be a sequencing read error. V is TRBV5-8 and J is TRBJ1-1; weak D call: TRBD1 (5 bases). Per the germline V gene, CDR1 is SGHTS and CDR2 is YDEGEE. The CDR3 covers 13 residues. V was pared by 2 bases and J by 1 base, with 6 bases between. In DNA form, the CDR3 reads TGTGCCAGCAGCTTACAGGCGAACACTGAAGCTTTCTTT. Its translation: CASSLQANTEAFF.

The chain carries TRBV4-1 and TRBJ2-1; TRBD2 matches at 8 bases. The CDR3 consists of 17 residues. V shed 4 bases and J 7 bases; nucleotides not matched to a gene: 15. Germline V CDR1 and CDR2: MGHRA, YSYEKL. The CDR3 sequence is CASSPHHGRERWNEQFF. In nucleotides, the CDR3 is TGCGCCAGCAGCCCCCACCACGGGAGGGAGCGGTGGAATGAGCAGTTCTTC.

This chain connects TRBV18 to TRBJ2-7; 13 bases fit TRBD2. V dropped 4 bases and J dropped 5; count of bases not matched to a gene: 5. Germline CDR1 and CDR2: KGHSH and LQKENI. The CDR3 loop spans 15 amino acids. CDR3 amino acids: CASSRGTSGTHEQYF. CDR3 nucleotides: TGTGCCAGCTCACGAGGGACTAGCGGGACTCACGAGCAGTACTTC.

The CDR3 sequence: CASSYSGRVRTEAFF. The CDR3 nucleotides are TGTGCCAGCAGTTACTCGGGCAGGGTTAGGACTGAAGCTTTCTTT. J is TRBJ1-1 and V is TRBV6-5; the D gene is possibly TRBD1 (5 bases). The CDR3 is 15 residues long. The germline gives CDR1 MNHEY, CDR2 SVGAGI. The ends were cut back, 0 bases at V and 5 bases at J, with 13 bases in the middle.

The V gene is TRBV19, the J gene TRBJ1-2, with TRBD1 as a possible D gene (5 bases). Germline CDR1 LNHDA, CDR2 SQIVND (reference sequence). The V gene lost 3 bases and the J gene lost 0 bases, with 8 bases spanning the gap. This CDR3 contains 14 residues. The CDR3 coding sequence is TGTGCCAGTAGTATCCAGGGTGCTAACTATGGCTACACCTTC. This translates into CASSIQGANYGYTF.

This clone has only a few counts. This sequence joins TRBV30 and TRBJ2-1; tentatively, D is TRBD1 (6 bases). CDR1 and CDR2 (germline): GTSNPN, SVGIG (reference sequence). The V gene lost 1 base and the J gene lost 6 bases, with 10 bases spanning the gap. The length of the CDR3 is 13 residues. The CDR3 coding sequence is TGTGCCTGGAGTGGGGGGCTCCTCAATGAGCAGTTCTTC. This translates into CAWSGGLLNEQFF.

The rearrangement links TRBV30 to TRBJ2-2; TRBD1 agrees at 9 bases. The CDR3 extends over 13 amino acids. Looked up from germline, CDR1 is GTSNPN and CDR2 is SVGIG (reference sequence). The trim removed 3 bases at V and 4 bases at J, leaving 0 bases unmatched. The CDR3 loop is CAWRGQGTGELFF. The CDR3 DNA reads as TGTGCCTGGAGGGGACAGGGCACCGGGGAGCTGTTTTTT.

V gene TRBV5-4 combines with J gene TRBJ2-2; 7 bases agree with TRBD1. The CDR3 covers 15 residues. V lost 0 bases to trimming and J lost 6 bases; unmatched junction nucleotides: 5. Germline V gives CDR1 SGHNT, CDR2 YYREEE (reference sequence). The CDR3 DNA reads TGTGCCAGCAGCTTGGTCAGGGGGTCTTCCGGGGAGCTGTTTTTT. It codes for CASSLVRGSSGELFF.

This clone has only a few counts. J is TRBJ1-2 and V is TRBV18, with D possibly being TRBD1 (6 bases). The V end was cut by 0 bases, the J end by 3 bases, with 14 bases between. Germline assignment: CDR1 KGHSH and CDR2 LQKENI. This CDR3 contains 16 residues. The CDR3: CASSPPARNRDYGYTF. The CDR3 DNA reads as TGTGCCAGCTCACCACCGGCCAGGAACAGGGACTATGGCTACACCTTC.

The CDR3 sequence: CASSPYSGTSTDTQYF. For the CDR3, the DNA is TGTGCCAGCAGCCCGTATTCCGGGACTAGCACAGATACGCAGTATTTT. The chain uses TRBV5-4 and TRBJ2-3; D is perhaps TRBD2 (6 bases). Germline CDR1 reads SGHNT; CDR2 reads YYREEE (reference sequence). Between the trimmed V and J ends, which lost 4 bases and 0 bases, there was a span of 15 bases. This CDR3 spans 16 amino acids.

The V gene is TRBV6-1, the J gene TRBJ2-7; D is perhaps TRBD1 (5 bases). This CDR3 has 13 residues. V lost 10 bases and J 3 bases, leaving 16 bases between the germline ends. Germline V lookup: CDR1 MNHNS, CDR2 SASEGT. CDR3 region: CAIKDTTRYEQYF. In DNA form, the CDR3 reads TGTGCCATCAAGGACACGACTCGCTACGAGCAGTACTTC.

The rearrangement uses TRBV28 and TRBJ2-7; 10 positions agree with TRBD2. Germline values: CDR1 MDHEN, CDR2 SYDVKM. The V segment lost 5 bases and the J segment 4 bases; nucleotides outside the gene matches: 5. The CDR3 runs 14 residues. CDR3 sequence (DNA): TGTGCCAGCAGTACCGGGACTAGCGCATACGAGCAGTACTTC. As protein: CASSTGTSAYEQYF.